This TCR beta chain was captured in a study of OX40 agonist ivuxolimab in advanced cancers. Findings of the study overall: Compared with CD4+, CD8+ T cells on average had more expanded clones. Doses of 0.1 to 3.0 mg/kg were accompanied by clonal expansion of CD4+ and CD8+ blood T cells by week 6.

Germline CDR1 is MGHRA and CDR2 is YSYEKL. Trimming took 0 bases from V and 8 from J, leaving 12 bases between them. There are 14 residues in the CDR3. Produced via immunoSEQ multiplex PCR; TCRdb's table is partial and in-frame only. Among 80,000 or so clones listed, 75% to 90% were seen once. This clone has a handful of counts. What it binds is unknown. The sample here was CD4+ or CD8+ T cells sorted from blood, taken in a trial of the OX40 agonist ivuxolimab. The chain couples TRBV4-1 to TRBJ2-3; D may be TRBD2 (6 bases). This TCR was recovered from an adult with an advanced solid tumor such as melanoma, head and neck, liver or kidney cancer. The CDR3 sequence: CASSQEASVGTQYF. The CDR3 region has the DNA TGCGCCAGCAGCCAAGAGGCTAGCGTGGGTACGCAGTATTTT.